These 18 T cell receptor beta chains came from one sample sequenced in a study of blood T cell repertoires in COVID-19. Method: immunoSEQ multiplex PCR; TCRdb's copy keeps in-frame clones and lacks some. The sample lists about 300,000 clones, about 83% occurring once. Source material: peripheral blood. The receptors stem from a woman aged 45-59 years with acute or convalescent COVID-19.

CDR3 DNA sequence: TGTGCCAGCAGCTTAGTCGACAGTGACTCCGAGCAGTACGTC. Encoded protein: CASSLVDSDSEQYV. The V call is TRBV7-8, the J call TRBJ2-7; D possibly corresponds to TRBD1 (5 bases). V was pared by 1 base and J by 6 bases, with 13 bases between. CDR3 length: 14 amino acids. The germline V gene encodes CDR1 SGHVS and CDR2 FQNEAQ.

CDR3 in amino acids: CASSFGGARIDNQPQHF. The CDR3 nucleotides are TGTGCCAGCAGTTTTGGAGGGGCGCGAATTGACAATCAGCCCCAGCATTTT. The chain uses TRBV27 and TRBJ1-5; tentative D call: TRBD1 (5 bases). Germline values: CDR1 MNHEY, CDR2 SMNVEV (reference sequence). The CDR3 length is 17 residues. Trimming took off 3 bases at V and 3 bases at J, with 18 bases between the two ends.

This rearrangement joins TRBV3-1 (or the pseudogene TRBV3-2) to TRBJ2-5; 7 bases align to TRBD2. This CDR3 has 15 amino acids. CDR1 is LGHDT and CDR2 is YNNKEL in the germline V gene (reference sequence). V was clipped by 4 bases and J by 5 bases; unmatched bases: 10. The CDR3 DNA is TGTGCCAGCAGCCCACCGGGACTACTTGGGGAGACCCAGTACTTC. Amino acid sequence: CASSPPGLLGETQYF.

The chain joins TRBV6-6 to TRBJ2-5; 11 bases are a match to TRBD2. Germline CDR1 is MNHNY and CDR2 is SVGAGI (reference sequence). V dropped 6 bases and J dropped 1; count of bases not matched to a gene: 4. This CDR3 is built from 15 residues. The CDR3 loop reads CASRPSGGSQETQYF. CDR3 bases: TGTGCCAGCAGACCTAGCGGGGGGTCCCAAGAGACCCAGTACTTC.

This chain uses TRBV19 with TRBJ2-2, with TRBD1 matching 9 bases. The CDR3 loop spans 15 amino acids. Germline V gene sequence: CDR1 LNHDA, CDR2 SQIVND (reference sequence). With 8 bases clipped from V and 5 bases from J, the junction kept 9 bases outside the gene matches. This chain's CDR3 is CASALGQGGTGELFF. The CDR3 DNA reads TGTGCCAGTGCCTTGGGACAGGGTGGTACCGGGGAGCTGTTTTTT.

The gene calls are TRBV6-5 and TRBJ2-5; 8 nucleotides align to TRBD2. The germline gives CDR1 MNHEY, CDR2 SVGAGI. The CDR3 has 15 amino acids. V shed 5 bases, J shed 1 base, and the junction held 6 bases outside the gene matches. The CDR3 coding sequence is TGTGCCAGCAGTCCTAACGGACTAGCCCAAGAGACCCAGTACTTC. Amino acids: CASSPNGLAQETQYF.

There are a few counts of this clone. The chain is built from TRBV27 and TRBJ1-1; D is unclear. The ends were cut back, 7 bases at V and 0 bases at J, with 12 bases in the middle. Germline V lookup: CDR1 MNHEY, CDR2 SMNVEV (reference sequence). The CDR3 is 14 residues long. In DNA form, the CDR3 reads TGTGCCAGCACACCAGGAGGGATGAACACTGAAGCTTTCTTT. It is translated as CASTPGGMNTEAFF.

The rearrangement uses TRBV24-1 and TRBJ2-2; possible D gene TRBD2, 5 bases. Deletions cut 9 bases from V and 8 bases from J, with 18 bases between. Germline V gene sequence: CDR1 KGHDR, CDR2 SFDVKD. The CDR3 contains 14 residues. The DNA for the CDR3 is TGTGCCACCGGGAGTCCTGGCGCCTTGGGGGAGCTGTTTTTT. This encodes CATGSPGALGELFF.

This clone was observed once. The J gene is TRBJ1-2, the V gene TRBV5-4; TRBD1 aligns across 11 bases. Per germline, CDR1 SGHNT and CDR2 YYREEE (reference sequence). CDR3 length: 18 amino acids. Germline trimming cut 3 bases from V and 1 base from J; bases unmatched to any gene: 11. In nucleotides, the CDR3 is TGTGCCAGCAGCTCCGGGACAGGGGGATTATTGGGTAACTATGGCTACACCTTC. Encoded protein: CASSSGTGGLLGNYGYTF.

The chain recombines TRBV5-1 with TRBJ2-5; 8 nucleotides match TRBD2. Unmatched junction bases numbered 2, after V lost 0 bases and J lost 1 base. Germline CDR1 SGHRS, CDR2 YFSETQ. The CDR3 runs to 15 residues. CDR3 region: CASSLEAGGQETQYF. DNA for the CDR3: TGCGCCAGCAGCTTGGAGGCGGGAGGCCAAGAGACCCAGTACTTC.

This clone was seen once. The identical CDR3 is also encoded by other nucleotide sequences in the sample. The chain employs TRBV3-1 (or the pseudogene TRBV3-2) and TRBJ1-5; D is ambiguous. Germline loops: CDR1 LGHDT, CDR2 YNNKEL (reference sequence). The CDR3 spans 13 residues. With 0 bases removed from V and 7 bases from J, the gap between germline ends came to 7 bases. The CDR3 nucleotides are TGTGCCAGCAGCCAAGATATTGGCCAGCCCCAGCATTTT. Translated, it gives CASSQDIGQPQHF.

This chain connects TRBV7-2 to TRBJ1-1, with unresolved D. Germline V gene sequence: CDR1 SGHTA, CDR2 FQGNSA. Trimming took off 0 bases at V and 4 bases at J, with 9 bases between the two ends. The CDR3 totals 14 residues. The CDR3, as DNA: TGTGCCAGCAGCTTAGCGGCGGGGTTCACTGAAGCTTTCTTT. Amino acids: CASSLAAGFTEAFF.

V usage is TRBV7-6 and J usage is TRBJ2-1; D perhaps matches TRBD2 (5 bases). Trimming pared 5 bases from V and 7 bases from J, leaving 9 bases between. The CDR3 contains 12 residues. Looked up from germline, CDR1 is SGHVS and CDR2 is FNYEAQ. CDR3 nucleotides: TGTGCCAGCAGCCAGACGGGGAATGAGCAGTTCTTC. It codes for CASSQTGNEQFF.

This chain links TRBV5-1 with TRBJ2-3, with 8 bases aligning to TRBD1. The CDR3 has 13 amino acids. CDR1 and CDR2 (germline): SGHRS, YFSETQ. V trimming: 4 bases; J trimming: 6 bases; junction bases outside the gene matches: 4. The CDR3 DNA follows: TGCGCCAGCAGCCAGACAGGGGCCGATACGCAGTATTTT. It translates to CASSQTGADTQYF. The entire variable domain, with the rest obtained from reference TRBV5-1 and TRBJ2-3, is as follows: KAGVTQTPRYLIKTRGQQVTLSCSPISGHRSVSWYQQTPGQGLQFLFEYFSETQRNKGNFPGRFSGRQFSNSRSEMNVSTLELGDSALYLCASSQTGADTQYFGPGTRLTVL.

The gene calls are TRBV7-8 and TRBJ1-5, with 9 bases that match TRBD1. V shed 1 base, J shed 4 bases, and the junction held 17 bases outside the gene matches. The CDR3 is made up of 20 amino acids. Germline assignment: CDR1 SGHVS and CDR2 FQNEAQ. CDR3 coding DNA: TGTGCCAGCAGCTTAGAAAGTTGGGGAATCGGACAGGGGTCAAATCAGCCCCAGCATTTT. It yields the protein CASSLESWGIGQGSNQPQHF.

This rearrangement joins TRBV19 to TRBJ1-1; TRBD1 agrees at 7 bases. The CDR3 extends over 15 amino acids. The germline gives CDR1 LNHDA, CDR2 SQIVND (reference sequence). Losses at the gene ends were 7 bases for V and 1 base for J; bases not matched to a gene: 9. The CDR3 region has the DNA TGTGCCAGTAACACAGTGGGACAGAAGAACACTGAAGCTTTCTTT. Amino acid sequence: CASNTVGQKNTEAFF. Full variable domain (outside the CDR3, taken from reference TRBV19 and TRBJ1-1): DGGITQSPKYLFRKEGQNVTLSCEQNLNHDAMYWYRQDPGQGLRLIYYSQIVNDFQKGDIAEGYSVSREKKESFPLTVTSAQKNPTAFYLCASNTVGQKNTEAFFGQGTRLTVV.

The chain employs TRBV5-1 and TRBJ2-5, with a weak D call TRBD2 (6 bases). The V end lost 0 bases, the J end lost 6 bases, and 12 bases lay between the germline ends. Germline assignment: CDR1 SGHRS and CDR2 YFSETQ. The CDR3 spans 14 residues. CDR3 sequence: CASSLAVAGKTQYF. DNA for the CDR3: TGCGCCAGCAGCTTGGCCGTGGCGGGAAAGACCCAGTACTTC.

CDR3 residues: CASSLGGTYEQYV. The CDR3 coding sequence is TGTGCCAGCAGCTTAGGCGGCACCTACGAGCAGTACGTC. The genes are TRBV7-2 and TRBJ2-7; no definite D call. CDR1 and CDR2 from the germline V gene are SGHTA and FQGNSA. Trimming took 1 base from V and 2 from J, leaving 6 bases between them. The CDR3 covers 13 residues.